Listed below are T cell receptor beta chains from one sample, sequenced in a study of T-cell memory formation after mild COVID-19. TCRdb independently ran MiXCR on the 5' RACE reads; one entry per CDR3 protein. This table has approximately 500,000 distinct CDR3 sequences, around a quarter appearing once. Sequencing input: PBMCs or a T cell subset sorted from them (not recorded which). These receptors were obtained from an adult woman who had mild COVID-19 (a few samples of this study predate the infection). Cell type and time point are not known. The CDR3 runs from the conserved cysteine through the conserved F or W. D genes are given only for firm matches. Expanded clones get a size class; other rows say once, few or many, or leave the size out.

V gene	J gene	clone size	D gene	CDR3 protein	CDR3 DNA
TRBV7-6	TRBJ2-5	-	TRBD2	CASSLGGLAGDEETQYF	TGTGCCAGCAGCTTGGGGGGACTAGCGGGAGATGAAGAGACCCAGTACTTC
TRBV5-4	TRBJ1-4	few	-	CASSLGRQEKLFF	TGTGCCAGCAGCTTGGGGCGACAGGAAAAACTGTTTTTT
TRBV30	TRBJ1-1	few	-	CAWSEGGWTEAFF	TGTGCCTGGAGTGAAGGGGGGTGGACTGAAGCTTTCTTT
TRBV15	TRBJ2-1	-	-	CATSRDRTEQFF	TGTGCCACCAGCAGAGATAGGACAGAGCAGTTCTTC
TRBV11-1	TRBJ2-5	-	-	CASSLLTVGETQYF	TGTGCCAGCAGCTTGTTGACAGTGGGAGAGACCCAGTACTTC
TRBV4-3	TRBJ2-3	few	-	CASSQERSGRRDTQYF	TGCGCCAGCAGCCAAGAGCGGTCGGGGAGGAGAGATACGCAGTATTTT
TRBV6-5	TRBJ1-6	-	TRBD1	CASSKNRGEISPLHF	TGTGCCAGCAGTAAGAACAGGGGAGAAATCTCACCCCTCCACTTT
TRBV4-3	TRBJ1-6	many	TRBD1	CASSQAGQGNSPLHF	TGCGCCAGCAGCCAAGCGGGACAGGGCAATTCACCCCTCCACTTT
TRBV20-1	TRBJ2-2	once	-	CSAHLLNTGELFF	TGCAGTGCCCATTTGCTGAACACCGGGGAGCTGTTTTTT
TRBV12-3/TRBV12-4	TRBJ2-1	-	-	CASGPHRERNEQFF	TGTGCCAGCGGTCCCCACCGGGAGCGCAATGAGCAGTTCTTC
TRBV9	TRBJ1-1	-	-	CASSEWGDGNTEAFF	TGTGCCAGCAGCGAGTGGGGGGATGGGAACACTGAAGCTTTCTTT
TRBV6-6	TRBJ2-1	-	-	CASSYLGGILDNEQFF	TGTGCCAGCAGTTACTTGGGGGGAATCTTGGACAATGAGCAGTTCTTC
TRBV12-3/TRBV12-4	TRBJ1-2	-	TRBD1	CASSTGTGVFGYTF	TGTGCCAGCAGCACCGGGACAGGGGTTTTCGGCTACACCTTC
TRBV14	TRBJ1-1	few	-	CASSQAGRTANTEAFF	TGTGCCAGCAGCCAAGCAGGTCGGACAGCGAACACTGAAGCTTTCTTT
TRBV7-3	TRBJ1-1	-	-	CASSRDGGNTEAFF	TGTGCCAGCAGCCGGGACGGGGGGAACACTGAAGCTTTCTTT
TRBV6-6	TRBJ1-1	few	-	CASSYRDSEAFF	TGTGCCAGCAGTTACCGGGACTCAGAAGCTTTCTTT
TRBV27	TRBJ2-1	-	-	CASSFGTAEQFF	TGTGCCAGCAGTTTTGGCACTGCAGAGCAGTTCTTC
TRBV19	TRBJ2-3	few	-	CASSKYLNYPTDTQYF	TGTGCCAGTAGCAAGTACTTAAACTACCCCACAGATACGCAGTATTTT
TRBV24-1	TRBJ2-1	-	TRBD2	CATSDHPGLGSYNEQFF	TGTGCCACCAGTGATCACCCCGGACTAGGGTCCTACAATGAGCAGTTCTTC
TRBV29-1	TRBJ2-3	-	TRBD1	CSVAPTPGQGGDTQYF	TGCAGCGTTGCCCCGACGCCGGGACAGGGGGGGGATACGCAGTATTTT
TRBV7-9	TRBJ1-4	-	TRBD1	CASATDRENEKLFF	TGTGCCAGCGCTACAGACAGGGAAAATGAAAAACTGTTTTTT
TRBV3-1	TRBJ2-6	-	-	CASSQGVSPGANVLTF	TGTGCCAGCAGCCAAGGGGTCTCCCCTGGGGCCAACGTCCTGACTTTC
TRBV4-1	TRBJ1-4	-	TRBD1	CASSRQTGGFEKLFF	TGCGCCAGCAGCCGCCAAACAGGGGGCTTTGAAAAACTGTTTTTT
TRBV5-1	TRBJ1-3	-	-	CASSPETDTIYF	TGCGCCAGCAGCCCAGAAACAGACACCATATATTTT
TRBV12-3/TRBV12-4	TRBJ2-5	-	TRBD2	CASSLVVREGRTQYF	TGTGCCAGCAGTTTAGTTGTCCGGGAGGGAAGGACGCAGTACTTC
TRBV7-2	TRBJ2-3	-	-	CASSYGTPTDTQYF	TGTGCCAGCAGCTACGGGACACCCACAGATACGCAGTATTTT
TRBV3-1	TRBJ1-2	-	TRBD1	CASRPGQGGGYTF	TGTGCCAGCAGACCGGGACAGGGCGGAGGCTACACCTTC
TRBV7-8	TRBJ1-4	-	TRBD1	CASSLVWYRGPAAEKLFF	TGTGCCAGCAGCTTAGTTTGGTACAGGGGGCCCGCGGCCGAAAAACTGTTTTTT
TRBV5-1	TRBJ2-1	-	TRBD2	CASSPGLAGGLEQFF	TGCGCCAGCAGCCCGGGACTAGCGGGGGGGCTTGAGCAGTTCTTC
TRBV21-1	TRBJ2-2	few	-	CASSTILEGAWRLGELFF	TGTGCCAGCAGCACCATCCTCGAGGGGGCCTGGCGCCTGGGGGAGCTGTTTTTT
TRBV5-6	TRBJ2-2	few	TRBD1	CASTRQGSTGELFF	TGTGCCAGCACCCGACAGGGTTCGACCGGGGAGCTGTTTTTT
TRBV20-1	TRBJ2-5	-	TRBD2	CSATSRTAGDTQYF	TGCAGTGCCACCTCGAGGACAGCGGGGGACACCCAGTACTTC
TRBV9	TRBJ2-3	-	TRBD2	CASSGTSGRDTQYF	TGTGCCAGCAGTGGGACTAGCGGGAGGGATACGCAGTATTTT
TRBV7-9	TRBJ2-7	-	-	CASSKTSRYEQYF	TGTGCCAGCAGCAAAACTAGCCGGTACGAGCAGTACTTC
TRBV20-1	TRBJ2-1	-	-	CSAIRGSYNEQFF	TGCAGTGCTATAAGGGGGTCCTACAATGAGCAGTTCTTC
TRBV24-1	TRBJ1-2	-	-	CATSDRRGDGYTF	TGTGCCACCAGTGATCGAAGGGGCGACGGCTACACCTTC
TRBV7-8	TRBJ2-7	-	TRBD2	CASSPGPGAGPSYEQYF	TGTGCCAGCAGCCCCGGTCCTGGAGCGGGACCTTCCTACGAGCAGTACTTC
TRBV4-1	TRBJ2-7	-	TRBD1	CASSRSQGVSSYEQYF	TGCGCCAGCAGCCGCTCACAGGGGGTAAGCTCCTACGAGCAGTACTTC
TRBV6-1	TRBJ2-7	-	-	CASSENLWEQYF	TGTGCCAGCAGTGAAAATCTGTGGGAGCAGTACTTC
TRBV4-1	TRBJ2-2	-	TRBD2	CASSPTSGASTGELFF	TGCGCCAGCAGCCCGACCAGCGGGGCAAGCACCGGGGAGCTGTTTTTT
TRBV3-1	TRBJ1-2	few	-	CASSQVGARNGYTF	TGTGCCAGCAGCCAGGTCGGGGCTAGGAATGGCTACACCTTC
TRBV13	TRBJ1-3	-	-	CASSQTGGSDSGNTIYF	TGTGCCAGCAGCCAAACGGGAGGGTCCGACTCTGGAAACACCATATATTTT
TRBV12-3/TRBV12-4	TRBJ1-1	-	-	CASSLYSGTEAFF	TGTGCCAGCAGTTTATATTCGGGGACTGAAGCTTTCTTT
TRBV29-1	TRBJ2-4	-	-	CSVAGDIQYF	TGCAGCGTTGCGGGGGACATTCAGTACTTC
TRBV3-1	TRBJ2-7	-	TRBD2	CASSPSRRAGGSEQYF	TGTGCCAGCAGCCCCTCTCGGCGAGCGGGGGGTTCCGAGCAGTACTTC
TRBV12-3/TRBV12-4	TRBJ1-1	-	-	CASSLGYGGTEAFF	TGTGCCAGCAGCCTAGGGTATGGTGGAACTGAAGCTTTCTTT
TRBV4-1	TRBJ2-1	-	-	CASSQGADYNEQFF	TGCGCCAGCAGCCAAGGAGCGGACTACAATGAGCAGTTCTTC
TRBV6-2/TRBV6-3	TRBJ2-1	-	-	CASSYLRSEGDWDEQFF	TGTGCCAGCAGTTACCTCCGGTCGGAGGGGGATTGGGACGAGCAGTTCTTC
TRBV9	TRBJ2-7	-	-	CASSVESGREQYF	TGTGCCAGCAGCGTAGAAAGCGGCCGCGAGCAGTACTTC
TRBV7-2	TRBJ2-5	few	-	CASSSRTQETQYF	TGTGCCAGCAGCTCCAGGACCCAAGAGACCCAGTACTTC
TRBV29-1	TRBJ1-1	-	-	CSVDRQRGTEAFF	TGCAGCGTTGATAGGCAGCGAGGCACTGAAGCTTTCTTT